This note documents a single T cell receptor beta chain sequence. Its target antigen remains unknown. One base away there is no much larger clone; base qualities are not given. TCRbeta CDR3 regions were amplified from genomic DNA using the immunoSEQ Assay, a bias-controlled multiplex PCR. Processing in the source paper ran as follows. Within the assay, amplification of reference gene primers was used to estimate how many nucleated cells each sample contained. Sequence reads were collapsed and filtered to measure the absolute abundance of every unique TCRbeta CDR3 rearrangement. For each sample, productive Simpson clonality was calculated by taking the square root of Simpson's diversity index across productive rearrangements. Held by TCRdb, this immuneACCESS table contains in-frame sequences only and omits some clones. Under half of the omission traces to an unresolved V gene where checked; the cause of the rest is unknown. From that table come the V and J calls and clone size; the DNA was used to work out D and trimming. The sample records about 46,000 clones, roughly 88% of which are singletons. Around 32% of the sample comes from the top ten.

The germline V gene encodes CDR1 SGHDT and CDR2 YYEEEE. V ends up 0 bases short and J 3 bases short, with an unmatched junction base count of 7. The CDR3 sequence holds 16 residues, the cysteine and phenylalanine included. This entry keeps only the CDR3 DNA: 48 bases, framed from base 1. This sample was included in a study of blood T cell repertoires in COVID-19 (dated by TCRdb to the early 2020s). About the study as a whole: Samples covering the acute and convalescent phases of COVID-19 were provided by collaborators in the United States, Italy and Spain. The prospective study material was composed of cDNA or gDNA derived from T cells, B-cell-depleted T cells, or PBMCs. The dataset comprised deeply sampled blood TCRbeta repertoires from subjects exposed to, actively infected with, or recovered from COVID-19. The repertoires were released in a freely available public database intended as a resource for research on the immune response to SARS-CoV-2. Samples were obtained from the ongoing ImmuneRACE study (first 160 participants) and from over 1,000 subjects provided by 6 global collaborators. Sample metadata almost always included a de-identified subject ID, COVID-19 status, age in years and sex. Where available, HLA class I and class II types were taken from metadata supplied by the sample provider and were not determined by assay-based typing.

Study-level results and caveats: The quantity of clinical and demographic metadata differed by source and by participant and was supplied without curation.

One collaborating source in Seattle enrolled patients during active infection and followed them longitudinally through the course of disease. The collaborating institutions used their own protocols to collect whole blood in K2EDTA tubes. For TCRbeta analysis, collaborators shipped samples in one of three forms: frozen whole blood, isolated PBMCs, or DNA extracted from either of those sample types. The receptor was isolated from a woman older than 75 with COVID-19, enrolled during active disease. Specimen: peripheral blood. Here the chain combines TRBV5-6 and TRBJ2-7; TRBD1 matches 9 bases in the middle. The CDR3 protein sequence reads: CASSLGGTGINYEQYF. The base sequence is TGTGCCAGCAGCTTGGGAGGGACAGGGATAAACTACGAGCAGTACTTC.